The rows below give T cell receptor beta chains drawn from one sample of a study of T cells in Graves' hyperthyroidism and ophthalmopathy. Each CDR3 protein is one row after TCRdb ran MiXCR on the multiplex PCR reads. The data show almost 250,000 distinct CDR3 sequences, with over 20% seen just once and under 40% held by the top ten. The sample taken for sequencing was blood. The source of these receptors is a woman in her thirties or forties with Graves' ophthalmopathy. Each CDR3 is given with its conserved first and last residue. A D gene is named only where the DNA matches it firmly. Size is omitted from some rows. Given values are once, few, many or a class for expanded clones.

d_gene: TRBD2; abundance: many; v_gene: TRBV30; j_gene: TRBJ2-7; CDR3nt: TGTGCCTGGACCGTACCGTGGACTAGCGACTCCTACGAGCAGTACTTC; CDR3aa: CAWTVPWTSDSYEQYF
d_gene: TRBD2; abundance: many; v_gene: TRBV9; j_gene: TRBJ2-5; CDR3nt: TGTGCCAGCAGCTCAGAACCGGGACTAGCGGGCTTACAGACCCAGTACTTC; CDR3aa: CASSSEPGLAGLQTQYF
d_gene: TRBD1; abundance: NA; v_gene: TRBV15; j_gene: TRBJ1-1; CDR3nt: TGTGCCACCAGCAGAGACCGACAGGGAGATGAAGCTTTCTTT; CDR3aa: CATSRDRQGDEAFF
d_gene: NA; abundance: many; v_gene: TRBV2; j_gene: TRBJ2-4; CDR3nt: TGTGCCAGCAGTGAAGCTGGCGGGACAGCACAGTACTTC; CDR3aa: CASSEAGGTAQYF
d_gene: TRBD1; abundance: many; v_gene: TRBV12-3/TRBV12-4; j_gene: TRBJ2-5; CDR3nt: TGTGCCAGCAGTTTAGCCGACAGGGGTGAAGAGACCCAGTACTTC; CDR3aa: CASSLADRGEETQYF
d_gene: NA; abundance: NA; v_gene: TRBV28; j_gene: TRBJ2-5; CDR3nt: TGTGCCAGCAGTTTCCGGCATAGGTGGTTGACCCAGTACTTC; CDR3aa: CASSFRHRWLTQYF
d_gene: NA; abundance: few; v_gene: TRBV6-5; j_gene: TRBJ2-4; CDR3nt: TGTGCCAGCAGTTACGGAGCCGACAGAAAAAACATTCAGTACTTC; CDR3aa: CASSYGADRKNIQYF
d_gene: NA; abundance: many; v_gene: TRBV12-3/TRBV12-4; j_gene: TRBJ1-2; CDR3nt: TGTGCCAGCAGTTTGGGGCACCTCGGCGGCTATGGCTACACCTTC; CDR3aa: CASSLGHLGGYGYTF
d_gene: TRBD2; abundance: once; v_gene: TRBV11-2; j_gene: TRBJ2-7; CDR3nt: TGTGCCAGCAGCTTAACGAATAGCGGGAGTTACGAGCAGTACTTC; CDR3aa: CASSLTNSGSYEQYF
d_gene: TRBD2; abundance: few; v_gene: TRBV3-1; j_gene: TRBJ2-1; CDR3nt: TGTGCCACCAGCCCGGGACTAGCTTCGCATGAGCAGTTCTTC; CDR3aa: CATSPGLASHEQFF
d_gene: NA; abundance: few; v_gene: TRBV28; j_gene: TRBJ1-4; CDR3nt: TGTGCCAGCGGACACGTTAATGAAAAACTGTTTTTT; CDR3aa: CASGHVNEKLFF
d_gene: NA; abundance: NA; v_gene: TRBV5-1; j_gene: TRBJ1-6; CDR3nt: TGCGCCAGCAGCTTGGTCCGGGGATCACCCCTCCACTTT; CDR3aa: CASSLVRGSPLHF
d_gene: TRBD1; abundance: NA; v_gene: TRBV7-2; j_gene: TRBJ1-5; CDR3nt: TGTGCCAGCAGCTTGACAGGGACGAGCAATCAGCCCCAGCATTTT; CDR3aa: CASSLTGTSNQPQHF
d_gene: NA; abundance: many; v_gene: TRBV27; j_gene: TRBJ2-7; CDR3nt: TGTGCCAGCAGTTGGCAGGGCCACAGCTCCTACGAGCAGTACTTC; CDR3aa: CASSWQGHSSYEQYF
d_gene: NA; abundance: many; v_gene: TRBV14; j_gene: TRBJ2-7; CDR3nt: TGTGCCAGCAGCCAAGAGCGGGCCACCTACGAGCAGTACTTC; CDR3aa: CASSQERATYEQYF
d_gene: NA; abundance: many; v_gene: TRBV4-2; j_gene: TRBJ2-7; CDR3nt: TGTGCCAGCAGCCCCGAGGGCCCCTACGAGCAGTACTTC; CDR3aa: CASSPEGPYEQYF
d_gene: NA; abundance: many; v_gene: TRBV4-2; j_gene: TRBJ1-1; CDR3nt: TGTGCCAGCAGCCAAGTCGGCCAGGCTCCTAGGGGCACTGAAGCTTTCTTT; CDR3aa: CASSQVGQAPRGTEAFF
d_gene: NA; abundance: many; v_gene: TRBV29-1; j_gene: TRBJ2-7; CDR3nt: TGCAGCGTTAGCAGGGACTACGAGCAGTACTTC; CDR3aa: CSVSRDYEQYF
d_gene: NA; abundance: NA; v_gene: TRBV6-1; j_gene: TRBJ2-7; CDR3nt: TGTGCCAGTGGAGCCGCGGGGAGAGGGTTCACCGAGCAGTACTTC; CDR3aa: CASGAAGRGFTEQYF
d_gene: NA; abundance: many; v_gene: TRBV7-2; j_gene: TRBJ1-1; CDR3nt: TGTGCCAGCAGCCCGACAACAGACAGGAATGAAGCTTTCTTT; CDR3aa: CASSPTTDRNEAFF
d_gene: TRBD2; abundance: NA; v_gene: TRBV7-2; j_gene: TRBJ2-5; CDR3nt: TGTGCCAGTGGAAATTCGGGGGGTTTGCAAGAGACCCAGTACTTC; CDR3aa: CASGNSGGLQETQYF
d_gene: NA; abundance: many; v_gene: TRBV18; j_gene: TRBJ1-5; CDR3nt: TGTGCCAGCTCACCCGGTGACAGTCAGCCCCAGCATTTT; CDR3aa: CASSPGDSQPQHF
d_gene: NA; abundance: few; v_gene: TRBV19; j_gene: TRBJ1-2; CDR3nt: TGTGCCAGTAGTGTATACAGGGACGTCTATGGCTACACCTTC; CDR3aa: CASSVYRDVYGYTF
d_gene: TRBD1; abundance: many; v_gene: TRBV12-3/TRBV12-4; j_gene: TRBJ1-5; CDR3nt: TGTGCCAGCAGTCCTGGGACAGCGAATAGCAATCAGCCCCAGCATTTT; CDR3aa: CASSPGTANSNQPQHF
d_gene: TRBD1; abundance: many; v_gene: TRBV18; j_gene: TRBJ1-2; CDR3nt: TGTGCCAGCTCGCCGGGCGGACAGGGTGAAAATGGCTACACCTTC; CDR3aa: CASSPGGQGENGYTF
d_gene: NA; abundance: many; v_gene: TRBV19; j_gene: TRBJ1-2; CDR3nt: TGTGCCAGTCTTACGTCCGGGACAACCAACTATGGCTACACCTTC; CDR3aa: CASLTSGTTNYGYTF
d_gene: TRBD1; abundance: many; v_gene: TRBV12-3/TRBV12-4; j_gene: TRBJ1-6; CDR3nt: TGTGCCAGCAGAACCGGGACAGGGAGTTCACCCCTCCACTTT; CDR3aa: CASRTGTGSSPLHF
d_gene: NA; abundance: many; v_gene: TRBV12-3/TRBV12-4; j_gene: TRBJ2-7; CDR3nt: TGTGCCAGCAGTTTCGGTGGCGAGCAGTACTTC; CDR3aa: CASSFGGEQYF
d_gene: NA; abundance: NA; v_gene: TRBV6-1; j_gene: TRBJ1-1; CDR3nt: TGTGCCAGCAGAGAAGAAGTTGGGCTAATGAACACTGAAGCTTTCTTT; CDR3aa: CASREEVGLMNTEAFF
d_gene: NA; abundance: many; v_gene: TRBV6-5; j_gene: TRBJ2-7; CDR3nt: TGTGCCAGCAGTTCGTCCGAAGGGCCCTACGAGCAGTACTTC; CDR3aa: CASSSSEGPYEQYF
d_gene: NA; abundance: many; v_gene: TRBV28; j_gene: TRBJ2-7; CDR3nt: TGTGCCAGCAGTTCCGACCCTGTGTACGAGCAGTACTTC; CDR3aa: CASSSDPVYEQYF
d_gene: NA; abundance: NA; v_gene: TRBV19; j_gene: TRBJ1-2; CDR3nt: TGTGCCAGTAGCCTGGACGGCTATGGCTACAGCTTC; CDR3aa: CASSLDGYGYSF
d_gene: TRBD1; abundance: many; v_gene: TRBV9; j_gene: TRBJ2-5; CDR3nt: TGTGCCAGCAGCCGACGCACCGGGACAGGCGATGGGGAGACCCAGTACTTC; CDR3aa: CASSRRTGTGDGETQYF
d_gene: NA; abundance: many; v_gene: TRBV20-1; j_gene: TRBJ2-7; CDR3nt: TGCAGTGCTCCTTTCCGATCCGTATCCTACGAGCAGTACTTC; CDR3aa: CSAPFRSVSYEQYF
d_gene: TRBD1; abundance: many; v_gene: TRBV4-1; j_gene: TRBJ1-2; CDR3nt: TGCGCCAGCAGCTTAGGACAGGGATCCTATGGCTACACCTTC; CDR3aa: CASSLGQGSYGYTF
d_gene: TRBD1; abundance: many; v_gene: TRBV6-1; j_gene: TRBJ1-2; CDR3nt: TGTGCCAGCAGTCAACGAACCGGGACAGTCTCTAACTATGGCTACACCTTC; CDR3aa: CASSQRTGTVSNYGYTF
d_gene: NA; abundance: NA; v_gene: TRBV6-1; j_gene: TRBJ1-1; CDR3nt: TGTGCCAGCAGTGAATTCAGAGGCACTGAAGCTTTCTTT; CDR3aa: CASSEFRGTEAFF
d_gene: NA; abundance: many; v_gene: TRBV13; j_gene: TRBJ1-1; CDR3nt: TGTGCCAGCAGCCCCGATGAGGCGGGCCGGGGCACTGAAGCTTTCTTT; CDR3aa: CASSPDEAGRGTEAFF
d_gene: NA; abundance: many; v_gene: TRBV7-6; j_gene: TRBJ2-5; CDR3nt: TGTGCCAGCAGCTTAGCGGGTCGGGGCAGGGCCGCGACCCAGTACTTC; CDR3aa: CASSLAGRGRAATQYF
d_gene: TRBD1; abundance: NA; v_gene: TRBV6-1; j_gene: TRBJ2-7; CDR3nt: TGTGCCAGCAGGACAGGGGAAAACTCCTACGAGCAGTACTTC; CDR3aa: CASRTGENSYEQYF
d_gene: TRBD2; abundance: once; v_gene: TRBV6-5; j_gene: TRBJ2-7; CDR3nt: TGTGCCAGCAGTTCTAGCGGGAGTGAAGCCGAGCAGTACTTC; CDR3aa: CASSSSGSEAEQYF
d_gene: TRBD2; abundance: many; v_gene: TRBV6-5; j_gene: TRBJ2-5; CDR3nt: TGTGCCAGCAGTTACTCCCAGGGAGGGGAGACCCAGTACTTC; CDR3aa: CASSYSQGGETQYF
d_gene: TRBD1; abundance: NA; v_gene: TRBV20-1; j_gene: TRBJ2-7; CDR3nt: TGCAGTGCTACGGACAGGGCCTCCAACGAGCAGTACTTC; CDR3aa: CSATDRASNEQYF
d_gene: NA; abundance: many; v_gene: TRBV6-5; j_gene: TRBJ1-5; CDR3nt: TGTGCCAGCAGTTACTCGATTGTAGGGGCCGGGCAGCCCCAGCATTTT; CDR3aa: CASSYSIVGAGQPQHF
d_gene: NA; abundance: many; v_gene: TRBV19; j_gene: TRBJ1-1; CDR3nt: TGTGCCAGTAGTATGGGTCGAACTGAAGCTTTCTTT; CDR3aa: CASSMGRTEAFF
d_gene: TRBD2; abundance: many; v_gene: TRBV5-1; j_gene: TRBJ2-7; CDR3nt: TGCGCCAGCAGCTTGGGGACTAGCGGGACCTACGAGCAGTACTTC; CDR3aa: CASSLGTSGTYEQYF
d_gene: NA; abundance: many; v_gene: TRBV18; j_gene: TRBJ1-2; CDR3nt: TGTGCCAGCTCACCAAACGGGGACCTAAAAGGCTACACCTTC; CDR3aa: CASSPNGDLKGYTF
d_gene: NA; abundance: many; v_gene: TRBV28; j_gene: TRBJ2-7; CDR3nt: TGTGCCAGCAGCCAGGGTATCTACGAGCAGTACTTC; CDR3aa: CASSQGIYEQYF
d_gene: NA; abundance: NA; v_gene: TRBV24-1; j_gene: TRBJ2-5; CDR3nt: TGTGCCACCAGTGACCATGGAGAGACCCAGTACTTC; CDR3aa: CATSDHGETQYF
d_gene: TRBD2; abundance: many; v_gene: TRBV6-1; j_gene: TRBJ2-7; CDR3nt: TGTGCCAGCAGTCATTACTCCGCGGGAGGGCCGGACGAGCAGTACTTC; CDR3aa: CASSHYSAGGPDEQYF
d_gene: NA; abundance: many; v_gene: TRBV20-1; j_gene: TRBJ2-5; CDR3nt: TGCAGTGCTGGAACTAGGGGCGAGACCCAGTACTTC; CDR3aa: CSAGTRGETQYF
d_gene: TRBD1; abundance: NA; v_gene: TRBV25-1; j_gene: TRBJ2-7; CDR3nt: TGTGCCAGCAGTGTGACAGGGGCCTCCACCTCCTACGAGCAGTACTTC; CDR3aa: CASSVTGASTSYEQYF
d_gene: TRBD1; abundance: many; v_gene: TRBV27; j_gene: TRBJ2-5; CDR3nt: TGTGCCAGCAGTTTTACAGGGGGAGAAGAGACCCAGTACTTC; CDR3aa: CASSFTGGEETQYF
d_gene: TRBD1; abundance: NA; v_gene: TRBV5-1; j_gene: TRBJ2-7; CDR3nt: TGCGCCAGCAGCTTGCAGGGGGACCTCTACGAGCAGTACTTC; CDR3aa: CASSLQGDLYEQYF
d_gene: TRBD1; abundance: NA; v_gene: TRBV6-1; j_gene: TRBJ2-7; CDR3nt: TGTGCCAGCACCGACAGGGGTTCCTACGAGCAGTACTTC; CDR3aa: CASTDRGSYEQYF
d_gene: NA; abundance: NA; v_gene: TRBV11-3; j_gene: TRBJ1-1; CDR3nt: TGTGCCAGCAGCTTAGGAACAGGGTTCACTGAAGCTTTCTTT; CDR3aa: CASSLGTGFTEAFF
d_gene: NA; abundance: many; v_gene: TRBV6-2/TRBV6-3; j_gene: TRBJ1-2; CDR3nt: TGTGCCAGCAGTAGTTTTAGCAGGGCTCTTGGTGTCGACTATGGCTACACCTTC; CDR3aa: CASSSFSRALGVDYGYTF
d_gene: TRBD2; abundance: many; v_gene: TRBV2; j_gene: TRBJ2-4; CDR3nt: TGTGCCAGCAGTGAGCTAGCGGGAATAGCCAAAAACATTCAGTACTTC; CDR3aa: CASSELAGIAKNIQYF
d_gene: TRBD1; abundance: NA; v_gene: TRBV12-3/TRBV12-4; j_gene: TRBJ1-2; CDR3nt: TGTGCCAGCAGATTCGACAGGGGAACTATGGGCTACACCTTC; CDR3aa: CASRFDRGTMGYTF
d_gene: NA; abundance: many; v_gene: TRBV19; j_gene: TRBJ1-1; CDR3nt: TGTGCCAGTACAGGGGACACTGAAGCTTTCTTT; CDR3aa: CASTGDTEAFF